Detailed here is one T cell receptor beta chain. After removal of 5 bases from V and 4 bases from J, the junction contained 8 bases not matched to a gene. The CDR3 loop spans 16 amino acids. Germline CDR1 and CDR2: SGHTA and FQGTGA. The entry originates in a study of T cell changes during pregnancy in multiple sclerosis. Method: immunoSEQ multiplex PCR; TCRdb's copy keeps in-frame clones and lacks some. The sample records about 96,000 clones, about 92% being singletons. This chain links TRBV7-3 with TRBJ2-1, with 10 nucleotides matching TRBD2. The clonotype comes from a female donor with multiple sclerosis, enrolled in a pregnancy study. The source material was peripheral blood, sampled in the first trimester of pregnancy. CDR3 nucleotide sequence: TGTGCCAGCAGCCCCTTAGCGGGAGGCCTTTACAATGAGCAGTTCTTC. Translated: CASSPLAGGLYNEQFF.